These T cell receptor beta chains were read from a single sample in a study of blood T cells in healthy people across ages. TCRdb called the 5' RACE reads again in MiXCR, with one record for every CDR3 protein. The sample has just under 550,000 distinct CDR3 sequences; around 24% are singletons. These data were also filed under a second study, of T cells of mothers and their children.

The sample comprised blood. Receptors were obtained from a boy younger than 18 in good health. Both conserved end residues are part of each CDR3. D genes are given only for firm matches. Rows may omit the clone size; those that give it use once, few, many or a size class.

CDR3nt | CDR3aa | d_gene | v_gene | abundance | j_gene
TGTGCCAGCAGCTTAGACGGGGTGGAGACCCAGTACTTC | CASSLDGVETQYF | NA | TRBV11-3 | NA | TRBJ2-5
TGTGCCACCAGCGATTTTACAGGGGGCAACGAGCAGTACTTC | CATSDFTGGNEQYF | TRBD1 | TRBV24-1 | NA | TRBJ2-7
TGCGCCAGCAGCCAAGATTGGGCAGTAGCTGGAAACACCATATATTTT | CASSQDWAVAGNTIYF | NA | TRBV4-3 | few | TRBJ1-3
TGTGCCAGCAGCTCGTTGGGGACTCCCAATGAGCAGTTCTTC | CASSSLGTPNEQFF | NA | TRBV7-6 | NA | TRBJ2-1
TGCGCCAGCAGCTTGTTAGGAGGAGATGGCTACACCTTC | CASSLLGGDGYTF | NA | TRBV5-1 | few | TRBJ1-2
TGTGCCATCAGTGCAACCGGGGGCGACACTGAAGCTTTCTTT | CAISATGGDTEAFF | NA | TRBV10-3 | NA | TRBJ1-1
TGTGCCAGCAGCCCACGTAGTGCAGGGAGTTTCTACGAGCAGTACTTC | CASSPRSAGSFYEQYF | NA | TRBV7-9 | few | TRBJ2-7
TGTGCCAGCAGTTTGCTGGTGACCAATCAGCCCCAGCATTTT | CASSLLVTNQPQHF | NA | TRBV28 | few | TRBJ1-5
TGTGCCAGCAGCTCTGGGACTGGCACCGGGGAGCTGTTTTTT | CASSSGTGTGELFF | NA | TRBV7-6 | NA | TRBJ2-2
TGCAGTGCTAATCTAGCGGGCGAGGAGACCCAGTACTTC | CSANLAGEETQYF | TRBD2 | TRBV20-1 | NA | TRBJ2-5
TGTGCCAGCAGCGTAGCTACAGGGTACAATGAGCAGTTCTTC | CASSVATGYNEQFF | NA | TRBV9 | NA | TRBJ2-1
TGTGCCAGTAGTGTTGGGATACTTAGGCCAAATGGCAATCAGCCCCAGCATTTT | CASSVGILRPNGNQPQHF | NA | TRBV19 | few | TRBJ1-5
TGTGCCAGCAGCTGGTCAGGGGGCCAGGGAGAGACCCAGTACTTC | CASSWSGGQGETQYF | TRBD1 | TRBV7-2 | NA | TRBJ2-5
TGCAGCGTTGGGACATTCGGGGGCTACGAGCAGTACTTC | CSVGTFGGYEQYF | NA | TRBV29-1 | few | TRBJ2-7
TGTGCCAGCAGCCGAGAGCCGTGGGCAGTGAACACTGAAGCTTTCTTT | CASSREPWAVNTEAFF | NA | TRBV7-3 | few | TRBJ1-1
TGTGCCAGCAGCAAAGACAGGGGGCTGGGCACTGAAGCTTTCTTT | CASSKDRGLGTEAFF | TRBD1 | TRBV5-5 | few | TRBJ1-1
TGTGCCAGCAGTTACCCTAGCGGGGACTACGAGCAGTACTTC | CASSYPSGDYEQYF | TRBD2 | TRBV6-2/TRBV6-3 | NA | TRBJ2-7
TGTGCCACCGAGTACGGCGGGGGGAACACTGAAGCTTTCTTT | CATEYGGGNTEAFF | NA | TRBV19 | NA | TRBJ1-1
TGTGCCAGCAGCCCAAGGATTAACGGGGAGCTGTTTTTT | CASSPRINGELFF | NA | TRBV5-5 | many | TRBJ2-2
TGTGCCAGCAGTTCCAGTCTCTCCTACACTGAGCAGTTCTTC | CASSSSLSYTEQFF | NA | TRBV27 | NA | TRBJ2-1
TGTGCCAGCAGCTTACTTGGGGTGGGAGTGGCAGAGACCCAGTACTTC | CASSLLGVGVAETQYF | NA | TRBV7-9 | few | TRBJ2-5
TGCGCCAGCAGCTTGGCCAGGGGCGGGAGCTACGAGCAGTACTTC | CASSLARGGSYEQYF | NA | TRBV5-1 | NA | TRBJ2-7
TGTGCCACCAGCAGCGCCCAGGGACGGGACACTGAAGCTTTCTTT | CATSSAQGRDTEAFF | NA | TRBV15 | few | TRBJ1-1
TGTGCCAGCAGCTTGGGGGGGCAAATCGATACGCAGTATTTT | CASSLGGQIDTQYF | NA | TRBV5-6 | NA | TRBJ2-3
TGTGCCAGCAGTTTACCGGCTCCAACTATACGGGGGACCCAGTACTTC | CASSLPAPTIRGTQYF | NA | TRBV28 | NA | TRBJ2-5
TGTGCCAGCAGGAAACTAGGATCTCCAGATACGCAGTATTTT | CASRKLGSPDTQYF | NA | TRBV6-2/TRBV6-3 | few | TRBJ2-3
TGTGCCAGCAGCGTAACAGGACATTCATCCGAGCAGTACTTC | CASSVTGHSSEQYF | NA | TRBV9 | few | TRBJ2-7
TGCAGTGCTAGTTCCAGCGGGGACAATGAGCAGTTCTTC | CSASSSGDNEQFF | TRBD2 | TRBV20-1 | few | TRBJ2-1
TGTGCCAGCAGCTTAAAAGTAACCGGGACAGGGTTCGACGAGCAGTACTTC | CASSLKVTGTGFDEQYF | TRBD1 | TRBV7-2 | NA | TRBJ2-7
TGTGCCAGCAGCCCTACTGCTTACTATGGCTACACCTTC | CASSPTAYYGYTF | NA | TRBV7-9 | few | TRBJ1-2
TGTGCCAGCTCACCACCGCTCAGCGAGCGGGAGACCTGGGATGAGCAGTTCTTC | CASSPPLSERETWDEQFF | TRBD2 | TRBV18 | few | TRBJ2-1
TGCGCCAGCAGCCTGGCCGATCGGGACAGGGGGGATATCGGCAATCAGCCCCAGCATTTT | CASSLADRDRGDIGNQPQHF | TRBD1 | TRBV5-1 | few | TRBJ1-5
TGCGCCAGCAGCCAAGATCGACGACAGGGCCACACAGATACGCAGTATTTT | CASSQDRRQGHTDTQYF | TRBD1 | TRBV4-1 | few | TRBJ2-3
TGTGCCAGCAGCCGCGTGCCCACAGGGTACGAGCAGTACTTC | CASSRVPTGYEQYF | NA | TRBV5-6 | NA | TRBJ2-7
TGTGCCAGTCGCAGGTCCCTAATAGCCAAAAACAGTCAGTACTTC | CASRRSLIAKNSQYF | NA | TRBV28 | NA | TRBJ2-4
TGCAGTGCTACCGATCGGAGCTTCCATGAGCAGTTCTTC | CSATDRSFHEQFF | NA | TRBV20-1 | NA | TRBJ2-1
TGTGCCAGCAGTTGGCCGGTGGACAGGGGTCTCGAGCAGTACTTC | CASSWPVDRGLEQYF | TRBD1 | TRBV6-2/TRBV6-3 | many | TRBJ2-7
TGTGCCAGCAGCCCAAAAAAAGGGTTGACCAAAAACATTCAGTACTTC | CASSPKKGLTKNIQYF | NA | TRBV7-2 | NA | TRBJ2-4
TGCAGTGCTAGATTACTGTCCGGGACCCGAAGCTCCTACGAGCAGTACTTC | CSARLLSGTRSSYEQYF | NA | TRBV20-1 | few | TRBJ2-7